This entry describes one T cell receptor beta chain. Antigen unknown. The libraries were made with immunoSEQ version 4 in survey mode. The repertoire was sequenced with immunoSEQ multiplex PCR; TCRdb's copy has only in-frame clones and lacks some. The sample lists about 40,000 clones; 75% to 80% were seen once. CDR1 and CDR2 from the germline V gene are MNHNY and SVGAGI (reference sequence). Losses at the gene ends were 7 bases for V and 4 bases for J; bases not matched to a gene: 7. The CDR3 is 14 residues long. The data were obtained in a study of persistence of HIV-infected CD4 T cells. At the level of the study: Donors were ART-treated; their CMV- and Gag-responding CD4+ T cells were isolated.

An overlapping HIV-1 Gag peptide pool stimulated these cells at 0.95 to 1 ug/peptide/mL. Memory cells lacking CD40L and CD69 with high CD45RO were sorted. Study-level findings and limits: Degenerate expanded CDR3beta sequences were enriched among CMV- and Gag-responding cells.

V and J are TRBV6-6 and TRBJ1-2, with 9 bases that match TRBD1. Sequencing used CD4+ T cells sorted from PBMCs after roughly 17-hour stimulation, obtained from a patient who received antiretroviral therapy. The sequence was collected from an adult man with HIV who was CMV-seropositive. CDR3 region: CASNHRGLIYGYTF. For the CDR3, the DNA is TGTGCCAGCAATCACAGGGGGCTAATCTATGGCTACACCTTC.